The next 31 T cell receptor beta chains were all read from a single sample in a study of blood T cell repertoires in COVID-19. The repertoire was sequenced with immunoSEQ multiplex PCR; TCRdb's copy has only in-frame clones and lacks some. The table has over 100,000 clones, under 90% seen once. The sequenced sample consisted of peripheral blood. These receptors came from a woman between 50 and 59 years old with acute or convalescent COVID-19.

The chain recombines TRBV5-1 with TRBJ1-5, with TRBD1 matching 10 bases. CDR3 length: 16 residues. Per germline, CDR1 SGHRS and CDR2 YFSETQ. The ends lost 4 bases at V and 4 bases at J; junction bases unmatched: 8. This chain's CDR3 is CASSPGGTGENQPQHF. Written as DNA, the CDR3 is TGCGCCAGCAGCCCGGGGGGGACAGGGGAGAATCAGCCCCAGCATTTT.

The V and J genes are TRBV11-2 and TRBJ2-7; D is ambiguous. Germline V CDR1 and CDR2: SGHAT, FQNNGV. Trimming took off 5 bases at V and 7 bases at J, with 21 bases between the two ends. The CDR3 sequence is 15 residues long. The CDR3 DNA reads as TGTGCCAGCAGCCTACACGAGTCACCCTGGAGAGAGCAGTACTTC. Amino acid sequence: CASSLHESPWREQYF.

This rearrangement joins TRBV6-5 to TRBJ2-5, with D perhaps TRBD1 (5 bases). Germline lookup yields CDR1 MNHEY and CDR2 SVGAGI. Trimming pared 0 bases from V and 5 bases from J, leaving 7 bases between. CDR3 size: 13 residues. In DNA, the CDR3 is TGTGCCAGCAGTTACTCGAAGGGGGAGACCCAGTACTTC. It is translated as CASSYSKGETQYF.

The rearrangement links TRBV5-6 to TRBJ2-7; D is unresolved. CDR1 is SGHDT, CDR2 YYEEEE, per germline. V gave up 4 bases and J gave up 0 bases, with 11 bases separating them. The CDR3 length is 14 residues. The CDR3 DNA follows: TGTGCCAGCAGCATCCCCACTGGCTCCTACGAGCAGTACTTC. This encodes CASSIPTGSYEQYF.

The chain has TRBV6-5 and TRBJ1-2; D gene uncertain. The CDR3 spans 11 residues. The V end was cut by 8 bases, the J end by 4 bases, with 8 bases between. The germline gives CDR1 MNHEY, CDR2 SVGAGI. The chain's CDR3 is CASEAAYGYTF. In DNA form, the CDR3 reads TGTGCCAGCGAGGCTGCCTATGGCTACACCTTC.

Comments on this clone: Other nucleotide sequences from this sample produce the same CDR3. V usage is TRBV11-1 and J usage is TRBJ1-6; D ambiguous. Trimming took off 3 bases at V and 7 bases at J, with 10 bases between the two ends. Germline V gene data show CDR1 as SGHAT and CDR2 as FQDESV (reference sequence). The CDR3 has 14 amino acids. The CDR3 sequence: CASSFGSPNSPLHF. The CDR3 bases are TGTGCCAGCAGCTTCGGGTCCCCCAATTCACCCCTCCACTTT.

V usage is TRBV2 and J usage is TRBJ2-5, with 7 bases fitting TRBD2. Trimming cost V 2 bases and J 4 bases; bases outside gene matches: 13. Germline assignment: CDR1 SNHLY and CDR2 FYNNEI. The CDR3 totals 17 residues. The DNA of the CDR3 is TGTGCCAGCAGTGAAAGGGAGGGAAGGACTGGCGGAGAGACCCAGTACTTC. This encodes CASSEREGRTGGETQYF.

V usage is TRBV7-2 and J usage is TRBJ2-1; D unclear. The germline gives CDR1 SGHTA, CDR2 FQGNSA. This CDR3 comprises 12 residues. V was shortened by 6 bases and J by 5 bases, with 8 bases between the two germline ends. The DNA of the CDR3 is TGTGCCAGCAGTATTCAGAACAATGAGCAGTTCTTC. Translation: CASSIQNNEQFF. Based on the CDR3 plus reference TRBV7-2 and TRBJ2-1, the full variable domain is GAGVSQSPSNKVTEKGKDVELRCDPISGHTALYWYRQSLGQGLEFLIYFQGNSAPDKSGLPSDRFSAERTGGSVSTLTIQRTQQEDSAVYLCASSIQNNEQFFGPGTRLTVL.

The V and J genes are TRBV9 and TRBJ1-2; 8 nucleotides agree with TRBD1. Germline V CDR1 and CDR2: SGDLS, YYNGEE. The CDR3 spans 17 residues. Trimming took 0 bases from V and 8 from J; bases not matched to a gene: 15. The CDR3 bases are TGTGCCAGCAGCGTAGGGCCTTCAGGGGGCAGGGCGAGGGGCTACACCTTC. It is translated as CASSVGPSGGRARGYTF.

J is TRBJ2-3 and V is TRBV6-5; a weak D match, TRBD2 (6 bases). V lost 4 bases and J lost 1, with 12 bases in between. CDR1 is MNHEY and CDR2 is SVGAGI in the germline V gene. The CDR3 spans 15 residues. CDR3 region: CASSFRAGRTDTQYF. The DNA of the CDR3 is TGTGCCAGCAGTTTCCGGGCGGGACGCACAGATACGCAGTATTTT.

This clone was seen once. This rearrangement joins TRBV5-5 to TRBJ2-7; a possible D gene is TRBD1 (6 bases). Between the trimmed V and J ends, which lost 0 bases and 1 base, there was a span of 8 bases. Looked up from germline, CDR1 is SGHKS and CDR2 is YYEKEE (reference sequence). The CDR3 sequence is 14 residues long. The DNA of the CDR3 is TGTGCCAGCAGCTTGGGAGGGGGTTCCTACGAGCAGTACTTC. It translates to CASSLGGGSYEQYF. Full variable domain (outside the CDR3, taken from reference TRBV5-5 and TRBJ2-7): DAGVTQSPTHLIKTRGQQVTLRCSPISGHKSVSWYQQVLGQGPQFIFQYYEKEERGRGNFPDRFSARQFPNYSSELNVNALLLGDSALYLCASSLGGGSYEQYFGPGTRLTVT.

The chain joins TRBV5-1 to TRBJ1-2; D call uncertain. With 2 bases removed from V and 6 bases from J, the gap between germline ends came to 11 bases. The CDR3 totals 13 residues. Germline V lookup: CDR1 SGHRS, CDR2 YFSETQ. CDR3 DNA sequence: TGCGCCAGCAGCTTATCAGGCTCTGATGGCTACACCTTC. It encodes CASSLSGSDGYTF.

J is TRBJ1-1 and V is TRBV6-6; D ambiguous. This CDR3 has 16 amino acids. In germline, CDR1 is MNHNY, CDR2 SVGAGI (reference sequence). V was trimmed by 5 bases and J by 0 bases, leaving 16 bases between them. In DNA form, the CDR3 reads TGTGCCAGCAGTGGGCCCCAAGCAGGTTTGAACACTGAAGCTTTCTTT. Translating gives CASSGPQAGLNTEAFF.

This chain links TRBV28 with TRBJ1-5; 8 bases align to TRBD1. The CDR3 extends over 15 amino acids. V shed 4 bases, J shed 7 bases, and the junction held 9 bases outside the gene matches. From germline, CDR1 is MDHEN and CDR2 SYDVKM. DNA for the CDR3: TGTGCCAGCAGTTCGCCCGGGACAGGCACACAGCCCCAGCATTTT. This gives the protein CASSSPGTGTQPQHF.

The rearrangement uses TRBV10-3 and TRBJ1-5, with 7 bases that match TRBD1. The CDR3 spans 13 residues. Trimming cost V 5 bases and J 7 bases; bases outside gene matches: 5. Per germline, CDR1 ENHRY and CDR2 SYGVKD. As DNA, the CDR3 is TGTGCCATCAGTAGAGACAGGGAACAGCCCCAGCATTTT. This gives the protein CAISRDREQPQHF.

The chain is built from TRBV6-6 and TRBJ1-3; 7 nucleotides match TRBD1. The V segment lost 5 bases and the J segment 2 bases; nucleotides outside the gene matches: 12. Germline V lookup: CDR1 MNHNY, CDR2 SVGAGI (reference sequence). The length of the CDR3 is 17 residues. The CDR3 sequence: CASSQLTGQFAGNTIYF. CDR3 nucleotides: TGTGCCAGCAGTCAACTAACGGGACAGTTTGCTGGAAACACCATATATTTT.

V and J are TRBV30 and TRBJ1-6; D possibly corresponds to TRBD1 (6 bases). Trimming removed 3 bases from V and 10 bases from J, with 19 bases in between. CDR3 size: 15 residues. The germline CDR1 and CDR2 sequences are GTSNPN and SVGIG (reference sequence). The CDR3 protein is CAWRHPQTGGSPLHF. CDR3 coding DNA: TGTGCCTGGAGACACCCCCAGACAGGTGGATCACCCCTCCACTTT.

This clone has just one count. This rearrangement joins TRBV6-5 to TRBJ1-5; no clear D gene. The CDR3 length is 13 residues. Trimming took 4 bases from V and 2 from J, leaving 6 bases between them. Germline-derived CDR1 and CDR2 are MNHEY and SVGAGI. CDR3 amino acids: CASSSGGNQPQHF. CDR3 DNA sequence: TGTGCCAGCAGTTCCGGGGGCAATCAGCCCCAGCATTTT.

The chain has TRBV7-4 and TRBJ1-1, with 8 bases that match TRBD1. Germline V CDR1 and CDR2: SGHVT, SQSDAQ. The length of the CDR3 is 16 residues. Trimming took 5 bases from V and 2 from J; bases not matched to a gene: 10. CDR3 protein: CASSPADRAVNTEAFF. CDR3 nucleotide sequence: TGTGCCAGCAGCCCGGCGGACAGGGCGGTAAACACTGAAGCTTTCTTT.

V usage is TRBV30 and J usage is TRBJ1-5; 7 bases align to TRBD1. This CDR3 has 14 residues. Looked up from germline, CDR1 is GTSNPN and CDR2 is SVGIG (reference sequence). After removal of 7 bases from V and 3 bases from J, the junction contained 9 bases not matched to a gene. The CDR3 protein is CAFSTGTDNQPQHF. CDR3 sequence (DNA): TGTGCCTTCTCCACCGGGACAGACAATCAGCCCCAGCATTTT.

This chain joins TRBV14 and TRBJ2-3; 8 nucleotides align to TRBD2. The CDR3 consists of 15 residues. The J segment lost 6 bases and the V segment lost 4 bases, leaving 9 bases of the junction unmatched. Germline-derived CDR1 and CDR2 are SGHDN and FVKESK. The CDR3 spells CASSPSGGRMDTQYF. The CDR3, as DNA: TGTGCCAGCAGCCCCTCGGGGGGGCGCATGGATACGCAGTATTTT.

The V gene is TRBV7-9, the J gene TRBJ1-4, with D possibly matching TRBD1 (5 bases). The germline V gene has CDR1 SEHNR and CDR2 FQNEAQ (reference sequence). The CDR3 extends over 13 amino acids. Trimming removed 9 bases at V and 4 bases at J, with 12 bases between. The CDR3 coding sequence is TGTGCCAGTTCAGGGTCCGATAATGAAAAACTGTTTTTT. It translates to CASSGSDNEKLFF. Variable domain in full (rest from reference TRBV7-9 and TRBJ1-4): DTGVSQNPRHKITKRGQNVTFRCDPISEHNRLYWYRQTLGQGPEFLTYFQNEAQLEKSRLLSDRFSAERPKGSFSTLEIQRTEQGDSAMYLCASSGSDNEKLFFGSGTQLSVL.

V usage is TRBV28 and J usage is TRBJ2-1; 7 bases match TRBD2. V trimming: 7 bases; J trimming: 6 bases; junction bases outside the gene matches: 15. The CDR3 length is 16 residues. Germline values: CDR1 MDHEN, CDR2 SYDVKM. CDR3 coding DNA: TGTGCCAGCACCATGGGAGGGAGCGCGGCCACCAATGAGCAGTTCTTC. Amino acids: CASTMGGSAATNEQFF. The variable domain in full, completed from reference TRBV28 and TRBJ2-1, reads DVKVTQSSRYLVKRTGEKVFLECVQDMDHENMFWYRQDPGLGLRLIYFSYDVKMKEKGDIPEGYSVSREKKERFSLILESASTNQTSMYLCASTMGGSAATNEQFFGPGTRLTVL.

This clone was counted between two and nine times. The chain employs TRBV6-5 and TRBJ1-2, with D unclear. V shed 7 bases and J shed 1 base, with 13 bases lying between them. The germline gives CDR1 MNHEY, CDR2 SVGAGI. The CDR3 covers 14 residues. The CDR3 sequence: CASISVNSNYGYTF. The DNA for the CDR3 is TGTGCCAGCATTTCGGTTAACAGTAACTATGGCTACACCTTC.

The chain is built from TRBV14 and TRBJ1-5; possible D gene TRBD1, 5 bases. Germline CDR1 is SGHDN and CDR2 is FVKESK. The CDR3 runs 14 residues. Trimming shortened V by 1 base and J by 3 bases, and 7 bases separated the two germline ends. The CDR3 DNA follows: TGTGCCAGCAGCCAAGGGGGCCCCAATCAGCCCCAGCATTTT. It codes for CASSQGGPNQPQHF.

The chain combines TRBV7-9 with TRBJ2-1; D is perhaps TRBD2 (6 bases). Trimming stripped 5 bases from V and 5 bases from J, with 22 bases between. This CDR3 is built from 17 residues. Germline V gene sequence: CDR1 SEHNR, CDR2 FQNEAQ (reference sequence). The CDR3 reads CASSPRRDFDTNNEQFF. The CDR3 DNA reads TGTGCCAGCAGCCCAAGGAGGGACTTCGACACTAACAATGAGCAGTTCTTC.

In its sample, this clone was seen once. This chain joins TRBV19 and TRBJ2-7; 11 nucleotides line up with TRBD2. This CDR3 spans 15 amino acids. Germline V gives CDR1 LNHDA, CDR2 SQIVND (reference sequence). With V trimmed by 5 bases and J by 7 bases, 10 bases remained unmatched. The CDR3 protein is CASSASSGGTTEQYF. The CDR3 nucleotides are TGTGCCAGTAGTGCATCTAGCGGGGGGACTACGGAGCAGTACTTC. The full variable domain, completed using reference TRBV19 and TRBJ2-7, is DGGITQSPKYLFRKEGQNVTLSCEQNLNHDAMYWYRQDPGQGLRLIYYSQIVNDFQKGDIAEGYSVSREKKESFPLTVTSAQKNPTAFYLCASSASSGGTTEQYFGPGTRLTVT.

This clone was seen a single time. The rearrangement uses TRBV2 and TRBJ1-2, with 9 bases matching TRBD1. Germline CDR1 and CDR2: SNHLY and FYNNEI. V trimming: 6 bases; J trimming: 8 bases; junction bases outside the gene matches: 7. There are 13 residues in the CDR3. CDR3: CASSTGGAWGYTF. Written as DNA, the CDR3 is TGTGCCAGCAGCACAGGGGGCGCCTGGGGCTACACCTTC.

CDR3 sequence: CASSLDPTGNTEAFF. The DNA for the CDR3 is TGCGCCAGCAGCTTGGACCCGACAGGGAACACTGAAGCTTTCTTT. The chain carries TRBV5-1 and TRBJ1-1, with a weak D call TRBD1 (6 bases). The CDR3 is made up of 15 amino acids. V was trimmed by 0 bases and J by 1 base, leaving 10 bases between them. Germline V gives CDR1 SGHRS, CDR2 YFSETQ. Looking up the rest from reference TRBV5-1 and TRBJ1-1 gives the full variable domain: KAGVTQTPRYLIKTRGQQVTLSCSPISGHRSVSWYQQTPGQGLQFLFEYFSETQRNKGNFPGRFSGRQFSNSRSEMNVSTLELGDSALYLCASSLDPTGNTEAFFGQGTRLTVV.

The chain is built from TRBV4-1 and TRBJ2-1; 7 nucleotides line up with TRBD2. CDR3 size: 15 residues. Germline V gives CDR1 MGHRA, CDR2 YSYEKL. V lost 1 base and J lost 9; bases outside the gene matches: 9. DNA of the CDR3: TGCGCCAGCAGCCAAGTACCCGGCGGGGGTGGTGAGCAGTTCTTC. The encoded protein is CASSQVPGGGGEQFF.

V and J are TRBV10-3 and TRBJ1-6; a weak D match, TRBD1 (5 bases). The germline CDR1 and CDR2 sequences are ENHRY and SYGVKD. The CDR3 is made up of 12 amino acids. Trimming took off 5 bases at V and 7 bases at J, with 6 bases between the two ends. The CDR3 region has the DNA TGTGCCATCAGTCGACAGAATTCACCCCTCCACTTT. This gives the protein CAISRQNSPLHF.